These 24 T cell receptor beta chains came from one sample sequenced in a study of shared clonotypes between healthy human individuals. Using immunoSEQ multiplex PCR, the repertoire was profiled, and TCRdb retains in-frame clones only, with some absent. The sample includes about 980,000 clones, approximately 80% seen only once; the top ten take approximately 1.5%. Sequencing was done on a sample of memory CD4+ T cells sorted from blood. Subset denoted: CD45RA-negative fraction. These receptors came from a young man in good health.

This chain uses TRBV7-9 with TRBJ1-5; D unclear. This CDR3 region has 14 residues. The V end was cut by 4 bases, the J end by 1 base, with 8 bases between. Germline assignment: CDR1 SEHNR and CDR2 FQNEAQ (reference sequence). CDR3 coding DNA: TGTGCCAGCAGCTCCCCCGGCAGCAATCAGCCCCAGCATTTT. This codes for CASSSPGSNQPQHF.

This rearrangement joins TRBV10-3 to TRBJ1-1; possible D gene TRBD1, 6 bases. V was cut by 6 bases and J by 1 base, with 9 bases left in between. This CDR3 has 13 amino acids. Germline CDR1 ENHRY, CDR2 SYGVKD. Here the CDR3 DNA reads TGTGCCATCAGGAAAGGGGGGAACACTGAAGCTTTCTTT. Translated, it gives CAIRKGGNTEAFF.

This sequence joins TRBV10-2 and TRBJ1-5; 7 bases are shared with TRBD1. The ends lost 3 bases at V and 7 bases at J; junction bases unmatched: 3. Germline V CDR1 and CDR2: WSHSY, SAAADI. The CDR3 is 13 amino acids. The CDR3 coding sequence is TGCGCCAGCAGTGAATACAGGGGCCAGCCCCAGCATTTT. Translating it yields CASSEYRGQPQHF.

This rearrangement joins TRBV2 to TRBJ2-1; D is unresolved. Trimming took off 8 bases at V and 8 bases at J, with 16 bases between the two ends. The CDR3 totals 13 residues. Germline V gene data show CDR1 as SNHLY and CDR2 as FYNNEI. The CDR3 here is CASRRLFDDEQFF. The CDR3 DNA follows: TGTGCCAGCCGGCGTCTATTCGACGATGAGCAGTTCTTC.

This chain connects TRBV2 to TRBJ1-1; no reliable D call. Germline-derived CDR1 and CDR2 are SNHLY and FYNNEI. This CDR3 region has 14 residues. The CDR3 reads CAGAPEVVGTEAFF. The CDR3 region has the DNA TGTGCGGGCGCACCCGAGGTAGTCGGCACTGAAGCTTTCTTT. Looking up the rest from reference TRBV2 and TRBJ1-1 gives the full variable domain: EPEVTQTPSHQVTQMGQEVILRCVPISNHLYFYWYRQILGQKVEFLVSFYNNEISEKSEIFDDQFSVERPDGSNFTLKIRSTKLEDSAMYFCAGAPEVVGTEAFFGQGTRLTVV.

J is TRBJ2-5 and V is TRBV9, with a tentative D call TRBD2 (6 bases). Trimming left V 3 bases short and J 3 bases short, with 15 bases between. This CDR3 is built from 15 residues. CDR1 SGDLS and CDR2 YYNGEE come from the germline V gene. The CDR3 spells CASSDGSGFKETQYF. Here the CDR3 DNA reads TGTGCCAGCAGCGACGGTAGCGGCTTCAAAGAGACCCAGTACTTC.

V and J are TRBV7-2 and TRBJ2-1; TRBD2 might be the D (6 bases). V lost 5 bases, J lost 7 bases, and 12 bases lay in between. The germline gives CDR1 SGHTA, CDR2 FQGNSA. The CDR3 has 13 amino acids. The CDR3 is CASSPGGRNEQFF. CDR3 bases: TGTGCCAGCAGCCCAGGAGGGCGGAATGAGCAGTTCTTC.

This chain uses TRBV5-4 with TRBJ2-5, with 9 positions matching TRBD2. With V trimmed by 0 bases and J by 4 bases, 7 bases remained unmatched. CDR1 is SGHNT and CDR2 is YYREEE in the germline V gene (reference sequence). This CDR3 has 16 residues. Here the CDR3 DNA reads TGTGCCAGCAGCTTGGACCCCGCGGGGGGGAGAGAGACCCAGTACTTC. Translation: CASSLDPAGGRETQYF.

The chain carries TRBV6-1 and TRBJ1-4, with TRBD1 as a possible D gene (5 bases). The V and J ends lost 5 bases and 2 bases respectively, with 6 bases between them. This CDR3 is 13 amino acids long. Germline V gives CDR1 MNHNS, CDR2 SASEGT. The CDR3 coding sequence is TGTGCCAGCAGTCGGGGGACTAATGAAAAACTGTTTTTT. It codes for CASSRGTNEKLFF.

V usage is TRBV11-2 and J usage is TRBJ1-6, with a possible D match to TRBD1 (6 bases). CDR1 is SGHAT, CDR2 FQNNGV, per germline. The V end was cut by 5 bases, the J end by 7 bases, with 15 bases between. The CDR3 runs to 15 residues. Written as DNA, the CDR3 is TGTGCCAGCAGCCCATCCGGGACACCCAATTCACCCCTCCACTTT. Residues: CASSPSGTPNSPLHF.

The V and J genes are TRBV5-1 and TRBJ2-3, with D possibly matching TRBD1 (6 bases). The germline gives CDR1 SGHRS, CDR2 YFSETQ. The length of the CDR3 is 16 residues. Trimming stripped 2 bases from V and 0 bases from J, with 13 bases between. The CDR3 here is CASSFSTGSSTDTQYF. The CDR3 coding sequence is TGCGCCAGCAGCTTCTCGACAGGCTCTAGCACAGATACGCAGTATTTT.

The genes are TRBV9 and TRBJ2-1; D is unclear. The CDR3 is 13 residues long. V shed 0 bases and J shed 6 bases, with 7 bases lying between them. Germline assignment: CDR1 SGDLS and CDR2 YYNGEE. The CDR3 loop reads CASSVGRFNEQFF. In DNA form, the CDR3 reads TGTGCCAGCAGCGTAGGACGGTTCAATGAGCAGTTCTTC.

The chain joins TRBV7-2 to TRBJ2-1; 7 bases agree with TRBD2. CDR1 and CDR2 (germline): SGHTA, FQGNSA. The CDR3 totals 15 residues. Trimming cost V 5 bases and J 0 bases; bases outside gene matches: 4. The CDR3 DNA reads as TGTGCCAGCAGCCCGCGGGGGAGCTCCTACAATGAGCAGTTCTTC. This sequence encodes CASSPRGSSYNEQFF.

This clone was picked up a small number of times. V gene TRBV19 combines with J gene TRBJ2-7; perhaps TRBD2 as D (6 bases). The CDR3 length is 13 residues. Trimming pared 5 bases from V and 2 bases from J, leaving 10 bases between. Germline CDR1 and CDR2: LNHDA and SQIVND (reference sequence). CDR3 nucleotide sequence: TGTGCCAGTAGTGAACTAGCCACCTACGAGCAGTACTTC. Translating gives CASSELATYEQYF.

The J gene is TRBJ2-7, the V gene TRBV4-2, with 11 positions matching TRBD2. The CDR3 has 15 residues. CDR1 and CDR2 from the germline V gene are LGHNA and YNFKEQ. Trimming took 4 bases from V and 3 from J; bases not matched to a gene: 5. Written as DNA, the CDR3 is TGTGCCAGCAGCCCGGGACTAGCGGAGCTCTACGAGCAGTACTTC. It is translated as CASSPGLAELYEQYF.

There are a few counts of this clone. CDR3: CASRDGPQETQYF. The CDR3, as DNA: TGTGCCTCGCGGGACGGGCCGCAAGAGACCCAGTACTTC. The chain recombines TRBV6-6 with TRBJ2-5; D might be TRBD2 (6 bases). The germline V gene encodes CDR1 MNHNY and CDR2 SVGAGI (reference sequence). This CDR3 contains 13 residues. Trimming took off 11 bases at V and 2 bases at J, with 15 bases between the two ends.

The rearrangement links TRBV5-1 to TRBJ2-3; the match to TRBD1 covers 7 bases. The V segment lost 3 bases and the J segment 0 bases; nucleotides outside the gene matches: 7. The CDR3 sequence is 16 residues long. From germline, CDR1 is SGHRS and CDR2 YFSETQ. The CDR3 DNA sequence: TGCGCCAGCAGCTGGGACACAGGGGCTAGCACAGATACGCAGTATTTT. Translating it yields CASSWDTGASTDTQYF.

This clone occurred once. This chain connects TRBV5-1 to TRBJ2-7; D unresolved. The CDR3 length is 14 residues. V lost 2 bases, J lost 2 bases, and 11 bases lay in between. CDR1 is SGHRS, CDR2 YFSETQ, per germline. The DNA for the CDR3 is TGCGCCAGCAGCTTTACACTCCCGACCTACGAGCAGTACTTC. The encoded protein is CASSFTLPTYEQYF.

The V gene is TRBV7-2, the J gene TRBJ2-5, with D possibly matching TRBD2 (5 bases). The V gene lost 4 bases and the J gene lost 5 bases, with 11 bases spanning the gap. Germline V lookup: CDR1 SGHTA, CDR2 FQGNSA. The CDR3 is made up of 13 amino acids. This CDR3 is CASSSAWRETQYF. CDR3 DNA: TGTGCCAGCAGCTCGGCGTGGAGGGAGACCCAGTACTTC.

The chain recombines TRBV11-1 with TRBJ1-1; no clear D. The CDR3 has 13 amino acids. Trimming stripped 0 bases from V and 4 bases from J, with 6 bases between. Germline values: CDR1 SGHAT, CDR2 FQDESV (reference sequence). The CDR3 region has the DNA TGTGCCAGCAGCTTAGCTACTAGCACTGAAGCTTTCTTT. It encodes CASSLATSTEAFF.

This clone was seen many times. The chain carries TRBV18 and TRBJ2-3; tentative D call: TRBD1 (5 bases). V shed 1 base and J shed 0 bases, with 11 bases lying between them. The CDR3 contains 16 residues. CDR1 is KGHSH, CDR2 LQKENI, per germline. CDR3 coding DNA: TGTGCCAGCTCACCACTACAGGCGAAAAGCACAGATACGCAGTATTTT. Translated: CASSPLQAKSTDTQYF.

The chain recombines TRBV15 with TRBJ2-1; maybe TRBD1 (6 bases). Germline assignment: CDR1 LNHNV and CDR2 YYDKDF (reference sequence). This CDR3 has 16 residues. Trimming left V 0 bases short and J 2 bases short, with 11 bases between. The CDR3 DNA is TGTGCCACCAGCAGAGACCGGACAGCAACCTACAATGAGCAGTTCTTC. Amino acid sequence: CATSRDRTATYNEQFF.

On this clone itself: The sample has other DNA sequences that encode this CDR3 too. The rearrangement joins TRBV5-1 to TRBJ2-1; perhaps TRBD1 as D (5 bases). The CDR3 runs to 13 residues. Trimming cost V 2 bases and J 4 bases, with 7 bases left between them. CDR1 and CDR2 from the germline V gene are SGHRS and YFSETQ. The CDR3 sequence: CASSLRGYNEQFF. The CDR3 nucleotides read TGCGCCAGCAGCTTAAGGGGTTACAATGAGCAGTTCTTC.

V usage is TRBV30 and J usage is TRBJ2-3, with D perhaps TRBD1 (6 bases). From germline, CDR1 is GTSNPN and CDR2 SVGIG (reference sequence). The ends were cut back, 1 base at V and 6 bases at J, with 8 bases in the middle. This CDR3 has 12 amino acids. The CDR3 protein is CAWSAQGDTQYF. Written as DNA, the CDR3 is TGTGCCTGGAGTGCCCAGGGGGATACGCAGTATTTT.